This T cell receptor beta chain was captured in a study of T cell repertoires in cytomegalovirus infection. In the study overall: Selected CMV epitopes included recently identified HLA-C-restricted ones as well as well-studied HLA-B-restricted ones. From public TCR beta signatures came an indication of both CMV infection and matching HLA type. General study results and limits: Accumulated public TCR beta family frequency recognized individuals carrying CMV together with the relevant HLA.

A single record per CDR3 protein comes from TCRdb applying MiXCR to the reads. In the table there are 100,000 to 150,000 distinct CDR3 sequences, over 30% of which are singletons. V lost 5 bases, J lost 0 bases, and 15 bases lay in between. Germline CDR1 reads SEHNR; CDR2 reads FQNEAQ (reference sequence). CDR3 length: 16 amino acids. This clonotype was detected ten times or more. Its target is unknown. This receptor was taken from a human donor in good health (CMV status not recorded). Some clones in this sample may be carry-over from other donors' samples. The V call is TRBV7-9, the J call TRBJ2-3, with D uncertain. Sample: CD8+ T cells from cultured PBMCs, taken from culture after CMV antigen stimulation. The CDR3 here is CASSHRSAASTDTQYF. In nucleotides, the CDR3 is TGTGCCAGCAGCCACCGGTCGGCAGCTAGCACAGATACGCAGTATTTT.